The T cell receptor beta chain described here comes from a study of blood T cell repertoires in COVID-19. Germline-derived CDR1 and CDR2 are MGHRA and YSYEKL. The CDR3 length is 15 residues. V trimming: 1 base; J trimming: 3 bases; junction bases outside the gene matches: 4. The repertoire was sequenced with immunoSEQ multiplex PCR; TCRdb's copy has only in-frame clones and lacks some. The sample yields roughly 100,000 clones, over 85% seen once. This chain uses TRBV4-1 with TRBJ2-7; 9 positions agree with TRBD1. This receptor was taken from a woman over 75 in a cohort sampled during active COVID-19. Sequenced input: peripheral blood. This CDR3 is CASSQGDRGDYEQYF. For the CDR3, the DNA is TGCGCCAGCAGCCAAGGCGACAGGGGGGACTACGAGCAGTACTTC.